Below are 14 T cell receptor beta chains sequenced from a single sample in a study of blood T cell repertoires in COVID-19. Sequenced by immunoSEQ multiplex PCR; TCRdb stores in-frame clones only, minus some. The repertoire holds 250,000 to 350,000 clones, more than 75% seen once, with about 1.7% in the top ten. The source material was peripheral blood. The receptors stem from a woman aged 45-60 years with acute or convalescent COVID-19.

The chain has TRBV7-9 and TRBJ2-2; a weak D match, TRBD2 (6 bases). Germline-derived CDR1 and CDR2 are SEHNR and FQNEAQ (reference sequence). This CDR3 region has 16 residues. V dropped 5 bases and J dropped 0 bases, with 13 bases sitting between them. The chain's CDR3 is CASSVLLASNTGELFF. CDR3 DNA: TGTGCCAGCAGCGTTTTACTAGCTTCGAACACCGGGGAGCTGTTTTTT.

The chain is built from TRBV28 and TRBJ1-2; D unclear. Germline V gene sequence: CDR1 MDHEN, CDR2 SYDVKM. V lost 6 bases and J lost 4, with 9 bases in between. This CDR3 contains 12 residues. The CDR3: CASRALSYGYTF. The CDR3 coding sequence is TGTGCCAGCAGGGCCTTAAGCTATGGCTACACCTTC.

The CDR3 here is CASSLGTVGYEQYF. CDR3 DNA sequence: TGCGCCAGCAGCTTGGGGACAGTGGGCTACGAGCAGTACTTC. The gene calls are TRBV5-1 and TRBJ2-7; D perhaps matches TRBD1 (6 bases). Germline loops: CDR1 SGHRS, CDR2 YFSETQ. The V and J ends lost 0 bases and 3 bases respectively, with 10 bases between them. The CDR3 totals 14 residues.

The J gene is TRBJ2-6, the V gene TRBV5-1, with 8 nucleotides matching TRBD1. V was clipped by 5 bases and J by 2 bases; unmatched bases: 0. CDR1 and CDR2 from the germline V gene are SGHRS and YFSETQ. The CDR3 is made up of 14 amino acids. For the CDR3, the DNA is TGCGCCAGCAGGGACAGGGCTGGGGCCAACGTCCTGACTTTC. It specifies CASRDRAGANVLTF.

This clone was picked up a small number of times. V gene TRBV18 combines with J gene TRBJ2-3; 10 bases fit TRBD2. The CDR3 is 17 residues long. CDR1 is KGHSH, CDR2 LQKENI, per germline. V was clipped by 3 bases and J by 5 bases; unmatched bases: 11. The CDR3 sequence: CASSPSQAGGLRDTQYF. The CDR3 nucleotides read TGTGCCAGCTCACCTTCCCAAGCGGGAGGGCTTAGAGATACGCAGTATTTT.

CDR3 region: CASSLRLEETQYF. Written as DNA, the CDR3 is TGTGCCAGCAGTTTAAGACTAGAAGAGACCCAGTACTTC. This chain uses TRBV12-3 or TRBV12-4 with TRBJ2-5; tentative D call: TRBD2 (6 bases). The CDR3 covers 13 residues. V shed 2 bases and J shed 3 bases, with 7 bases lying between them.

Note on this clone: Within the sample, other DNA sequences also encode this same CDR3. V gene TRBV5-1 combines with J gene TRBJ2-5; 7 nucleotides line up with TRBD1. CDR3 size: 13 residues. The germline CDR1 and CDR2 sequences are SGHRS and YFSETQ. With V trimmed by 2 bases and J by 5 bases, 3 bases remained unmatched. The CDR3 region has the DNA TGCGCCAGCAGCTTAACAGGGGTGGAGACCCAGTACTTC. Its protein product is CASSLTGVETQYF.

Only one count was recorded for this clone. The chain carries TRBV11-1 and TRBJ1-1, with 7 bases identical to TRBD1. Germline CDR1 reads SGHAT; CDR2 reads FQDESV (reference sequence). V lost 5 bases, J lost 1 base, and 4 bases stayed unmatched. This CDR3 contains 14 residues. The CDR3 sequence: CASSPTGQNTEAFF. CDR3 bases: TGTGCCAGCAGCCCGACAGGGCAGAACACTGAAGCTTTCTTT.

V and J are TRBV27 and TRBJ2-1; D is ambiguous. Trimming removed 5 bases at V and 5 bases at J, with 13 bases between. Germline lookup yields CDR1 MNHEY and CDR2 SMNVEV (reference sequence). This CDR3 contains 14 residues. CDR3: CASSRQDRNNEQFF. The CDR3, as DNA: TGTGCCAGCAGTCGACAAGATAGGAACAATGAGCAGTTCTTC.

This chain joins TRBV9 and TRBJ2-3, with 9 nucleotides matching TRBD1. V lost 4 bases to trimming and J lost 4 bases; unmatched junction nucleotides: 7. From germline, CDR1 is SGDLS and CDR2 YYNGEE. This CDR3 is built from 15 residues. The CDR3 here is CASSIRDREADTQYF. CDR3 coding DNA: TGTGCCAGCAGCATCCGGGACAGGGAGGCAGATACGCAGTATTTT.

The CDR3, as DNA: TGTGCCAGCAGCTTAGAGGGGACTAGCGGGAGGGGGACCCAGTACTTC. It translates to CASSLEGTSGRGTQYF. This chain links TRBV7-6 with TRBJ2-5, with 16 bases aligning to TRBD2. Germline V CDR1 and CDR2: SGHVS, FNYEAQ. The junction had 3 bases not matched to a gene; V was cut back by 1 base and J by 7 bases. The CDR3 spans 16 residues.

This clone was observed a single time. The chain couples TRBV15 to TRBJ2-7; 13 nucleotides align to TRBD2. This CDR3 region has 13 residues. Trimming at V came to 8 bases and at J to 6 bases, leaving 4 bases not matched to a gene. The germline V gene encodes CDR1 LNHNV and CDR2 YYDKDF (reference sequence). The chain's CDR3 is CATATSGGIEQYF. CDR3 sequence (DNA): TGTGCCACCGCGACTAGCGGGGGGATCGAGCAGTACTTC.

The V call is TRBV24-1, the J call TRBJ2-1; 10 nucleotides line up with TRBD1. With 5 bases clipped from V and 7 bases from J, the junction kept 4 bases outside the gene matches. The germline V gene encodes CDR1 KGHDR and CDR2 SFDVKD. The CDR3 has 14 amino acids. The CDR3 here is CATSVRQGANEQFF. The CDR3 bases are TGTGCCACCAGTGTCCGACAGGGGGCGAATGAGCAGTTCTTC.

This chain joins TRBV28 and TRBJ2-1; 7 nucleotides align to TRBD2. The CDR3 is 18 amino acids. The V segment lost 3 bases and the J segment 2 bases; nucleotides outside the gene matches: 13. Germline-derived CDR1 and CDR2 are MDHEN and SYDVKM. CDR3 residues: CASSFPLRGDRTYNEQFF. The DNA for the CDR3 is TGTGCCAGCAGTTTCCCGCTCCGGGGGGATCGGACCTACAATGAGCAGTTCTTC.